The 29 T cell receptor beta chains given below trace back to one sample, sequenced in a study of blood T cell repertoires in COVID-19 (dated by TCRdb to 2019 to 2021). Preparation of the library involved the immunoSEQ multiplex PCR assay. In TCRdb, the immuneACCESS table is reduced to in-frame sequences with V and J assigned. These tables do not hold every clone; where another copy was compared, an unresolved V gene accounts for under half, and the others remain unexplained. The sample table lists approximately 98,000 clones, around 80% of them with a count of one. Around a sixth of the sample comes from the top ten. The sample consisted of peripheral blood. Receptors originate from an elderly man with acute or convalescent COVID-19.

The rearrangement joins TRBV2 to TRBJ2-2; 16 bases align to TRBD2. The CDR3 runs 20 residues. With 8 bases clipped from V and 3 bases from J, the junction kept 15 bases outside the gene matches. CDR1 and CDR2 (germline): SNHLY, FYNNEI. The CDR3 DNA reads TGTGCCAGCCATTTCTTCGGGACTAGCGGGGGGGCCGAGGACACCGGGGAGCTGTTTTTT. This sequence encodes CASHFFGTSGGAEDTGELFF.

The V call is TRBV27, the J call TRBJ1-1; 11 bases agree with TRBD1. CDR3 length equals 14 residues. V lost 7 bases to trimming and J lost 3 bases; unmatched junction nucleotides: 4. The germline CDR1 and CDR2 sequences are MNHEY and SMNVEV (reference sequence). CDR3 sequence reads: CASTWGQGDTEAFF. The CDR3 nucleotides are TGTGCCAGCACCTGGGGACAGGGGGACACTGAAGCTTTCTTT.

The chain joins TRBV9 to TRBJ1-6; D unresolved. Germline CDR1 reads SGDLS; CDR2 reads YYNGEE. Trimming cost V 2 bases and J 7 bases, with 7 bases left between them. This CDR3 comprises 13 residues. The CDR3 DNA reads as TGTGCCAGCAGCGTGCGGGAGAATTCACCCCTCCACTTT. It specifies CASSVRENSPLHF.

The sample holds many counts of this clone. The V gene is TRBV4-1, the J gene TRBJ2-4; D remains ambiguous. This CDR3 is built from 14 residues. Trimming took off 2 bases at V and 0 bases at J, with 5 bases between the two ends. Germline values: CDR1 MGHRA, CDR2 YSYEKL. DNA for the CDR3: TGCGCCAGCAGCCAACCTATAGCCAAAAACATTCAGTACTTC. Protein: CASSQPIAKNIQYF.

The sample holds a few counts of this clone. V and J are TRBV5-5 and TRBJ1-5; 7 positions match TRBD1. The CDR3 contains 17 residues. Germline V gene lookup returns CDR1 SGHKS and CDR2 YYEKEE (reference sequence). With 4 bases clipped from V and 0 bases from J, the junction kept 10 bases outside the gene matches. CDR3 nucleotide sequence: TGTGCCAGCAGCCGCACAGGGGCGGGCGATAGCAATCAGCCCCAGCATTTT. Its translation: CASSRTGAGDSNQPQHF.

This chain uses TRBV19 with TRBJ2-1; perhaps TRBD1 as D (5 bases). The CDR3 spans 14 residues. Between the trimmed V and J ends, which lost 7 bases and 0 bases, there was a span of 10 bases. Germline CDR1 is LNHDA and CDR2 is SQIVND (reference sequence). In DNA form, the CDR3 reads TGTGCCAGTAACCTCAGGGACTCCTACAATGAGCAGTTCTTC. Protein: CASNLRDSYNEQFF.

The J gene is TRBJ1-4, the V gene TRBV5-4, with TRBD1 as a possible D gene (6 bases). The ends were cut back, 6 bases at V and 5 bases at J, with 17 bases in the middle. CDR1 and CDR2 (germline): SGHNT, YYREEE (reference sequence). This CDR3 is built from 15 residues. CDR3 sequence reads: CASTLNTGTNEKLFF. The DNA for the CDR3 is TGTGCCAGCACCCTTAATACAGGGACCAATGAAAAACTGTTTTTT. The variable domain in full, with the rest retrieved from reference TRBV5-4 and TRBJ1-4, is ETGVTQSPTHLIKTRGQQVTLRCSSQSGHNTVSWYQQALGQGPQFIFQYYREEENGRGNFPPRFSGLQFPNYSSELNVNALELDDSALYLCASTLNTGTNEKLFFGSGTQLSVL.

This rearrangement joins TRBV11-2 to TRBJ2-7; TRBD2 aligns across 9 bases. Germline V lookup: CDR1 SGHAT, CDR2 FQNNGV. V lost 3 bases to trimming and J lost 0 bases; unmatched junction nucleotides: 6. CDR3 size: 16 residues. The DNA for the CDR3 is TGTGCCAGCAGCTTCTCTCTAGCGGGGACCTCCTACGAGCAGTACTTC. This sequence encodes CASSFSLAGTSYEQYF.

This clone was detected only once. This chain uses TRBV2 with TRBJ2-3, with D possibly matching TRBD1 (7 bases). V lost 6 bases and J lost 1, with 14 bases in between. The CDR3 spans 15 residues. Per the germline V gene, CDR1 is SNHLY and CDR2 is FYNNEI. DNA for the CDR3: TGTGCCAGCAGCGGAGGGGGCGTGCGCACAGATACGCAGTATTTT. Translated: CASSGGGVRTDTQYF.

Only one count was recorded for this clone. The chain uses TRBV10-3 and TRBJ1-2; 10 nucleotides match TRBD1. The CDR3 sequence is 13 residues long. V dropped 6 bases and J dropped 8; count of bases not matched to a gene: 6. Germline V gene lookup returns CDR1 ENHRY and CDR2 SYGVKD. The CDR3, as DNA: TGTGCCATCAGGACAGGGGGCCTGTCCGGCTACACCTTC. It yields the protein CAIRTGGLSGYTF.

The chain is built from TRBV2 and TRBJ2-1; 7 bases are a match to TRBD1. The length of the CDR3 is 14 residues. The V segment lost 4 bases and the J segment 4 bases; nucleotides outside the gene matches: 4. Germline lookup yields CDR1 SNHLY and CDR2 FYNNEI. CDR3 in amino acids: CASSATGFYNEQFF. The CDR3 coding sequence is TGTGCCAGCAGTGCGACAGGGTTTTACAATGAGCAGTTCTTC.

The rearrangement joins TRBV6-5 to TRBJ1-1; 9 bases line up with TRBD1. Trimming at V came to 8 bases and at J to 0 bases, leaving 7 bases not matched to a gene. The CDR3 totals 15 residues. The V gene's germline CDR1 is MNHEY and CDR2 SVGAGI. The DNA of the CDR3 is TGTGCCAGCCGAGACAGGGGGGCCATGAACACTGAAGCTTTCTTT. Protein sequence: CASRDRGAMNTEAFF.

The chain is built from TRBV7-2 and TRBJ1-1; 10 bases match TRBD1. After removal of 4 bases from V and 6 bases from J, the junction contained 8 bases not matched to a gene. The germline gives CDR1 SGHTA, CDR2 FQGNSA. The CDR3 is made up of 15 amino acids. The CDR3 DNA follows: TGTGCCAGCAGCTCTACACGGACAGGGGGTCCTGAAGCTTTCTTT. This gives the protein CASSSTRTGGPEAFF.

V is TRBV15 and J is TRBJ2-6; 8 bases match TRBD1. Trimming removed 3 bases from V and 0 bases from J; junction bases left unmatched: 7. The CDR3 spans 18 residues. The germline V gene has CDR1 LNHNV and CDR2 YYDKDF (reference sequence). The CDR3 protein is CATSSTGQVNSGANVLTF. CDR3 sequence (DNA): TGTGCCACCAGCAGTACGGGACAGGTCAACTCTGGGGCCAACGTCCTGACTTTC.

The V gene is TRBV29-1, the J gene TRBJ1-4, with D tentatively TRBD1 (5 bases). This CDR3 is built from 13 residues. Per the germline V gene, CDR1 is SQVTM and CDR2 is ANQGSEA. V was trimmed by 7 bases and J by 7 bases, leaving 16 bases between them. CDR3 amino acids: CSAKAGWAEKLFF. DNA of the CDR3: TGCAGCGCCAAGGCAGGGTGGGCTGAAAAACTGTTTTTT.

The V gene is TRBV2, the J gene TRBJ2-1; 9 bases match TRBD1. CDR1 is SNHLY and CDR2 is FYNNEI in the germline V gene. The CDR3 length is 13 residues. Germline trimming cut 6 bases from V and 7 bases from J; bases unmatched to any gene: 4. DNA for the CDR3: TGTGCCAGCAGGGTGACAGGGGGGAATGAGCAGTTCTTC. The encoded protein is CASRVTGGNEQFF.

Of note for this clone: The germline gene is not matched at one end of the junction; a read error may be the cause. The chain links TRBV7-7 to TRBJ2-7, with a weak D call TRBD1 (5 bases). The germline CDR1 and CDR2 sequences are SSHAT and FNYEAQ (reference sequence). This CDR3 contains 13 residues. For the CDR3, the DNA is TGTGCTAGCAGCTGGGGCGACGGGTCCGAGCAGTACTTC. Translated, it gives CASSWGDGSEQYF.

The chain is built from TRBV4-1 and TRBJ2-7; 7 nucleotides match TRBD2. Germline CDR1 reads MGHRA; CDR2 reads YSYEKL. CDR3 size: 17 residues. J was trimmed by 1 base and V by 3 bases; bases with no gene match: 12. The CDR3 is CASSHQVDLAASYEQYF. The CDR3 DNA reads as TGCGCCAGCAGCCACCAGGTCGATCTAGCGGCTTCCTACGAGCAGTACTTC.

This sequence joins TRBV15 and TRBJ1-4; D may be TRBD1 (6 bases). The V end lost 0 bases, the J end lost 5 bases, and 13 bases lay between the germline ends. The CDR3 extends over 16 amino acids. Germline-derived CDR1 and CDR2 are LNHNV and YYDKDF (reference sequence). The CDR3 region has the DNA TGTGCCACCAGCAGAGATCGGGGCAGGGGCAATGAAAAACTGTTTTTT. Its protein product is CATSRDRGRGNEKLFF.

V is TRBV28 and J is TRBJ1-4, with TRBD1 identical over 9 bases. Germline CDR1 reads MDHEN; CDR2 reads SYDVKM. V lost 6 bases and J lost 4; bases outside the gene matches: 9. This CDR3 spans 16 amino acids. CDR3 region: CASSPPGQGFNEKLFF. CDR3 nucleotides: TGTGCCAGCAGCCCACCGGGACAGGGCTTTAATGAAAAACTGTTTTTT.

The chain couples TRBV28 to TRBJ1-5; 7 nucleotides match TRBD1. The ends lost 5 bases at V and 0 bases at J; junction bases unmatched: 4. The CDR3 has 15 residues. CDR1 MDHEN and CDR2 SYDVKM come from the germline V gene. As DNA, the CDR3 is TGTGCCAGCAGTCGAGGACAGGCTAGCAATCAGCCCCAGCATTTT. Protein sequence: CASSRGQASNQPQHF.

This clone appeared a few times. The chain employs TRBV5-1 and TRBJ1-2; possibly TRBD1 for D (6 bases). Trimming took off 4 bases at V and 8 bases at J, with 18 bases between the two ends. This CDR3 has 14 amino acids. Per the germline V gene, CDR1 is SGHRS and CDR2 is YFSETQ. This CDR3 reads CASSNVQGQSGYTF. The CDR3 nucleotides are TGCGCCAGCAGCAACGTTCAGGGGCAAAGCGGCTACACCTTC.

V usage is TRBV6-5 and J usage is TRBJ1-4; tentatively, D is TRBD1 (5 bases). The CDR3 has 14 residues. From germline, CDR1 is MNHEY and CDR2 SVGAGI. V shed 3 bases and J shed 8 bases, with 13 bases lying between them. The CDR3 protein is CASSYSGEEEKLFF. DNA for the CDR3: TGTGCCAGCAGTTATTCGGGGGAGGAAGAAAAACTGTTTTTT.

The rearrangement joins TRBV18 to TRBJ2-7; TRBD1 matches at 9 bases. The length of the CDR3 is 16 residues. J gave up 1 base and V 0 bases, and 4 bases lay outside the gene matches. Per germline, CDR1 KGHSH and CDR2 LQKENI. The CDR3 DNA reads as TGTGCCAGCTCACCACCGAACAGGGGGCAGTCCTACGAGCAGTACTTC. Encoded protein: CASSPPNRGQSYEQYF. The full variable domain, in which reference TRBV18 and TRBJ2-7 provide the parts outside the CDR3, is NAGVMQNPRHLVRRRGQEARLRCSPMKGHSHVYWYRQLPEEGLKFMVYLQKENIIDESGMPKERFSAEFPKEGPSILRIQQVVRGDSAAYFCASSPPNRGQSYEQYFGPGTRLTVT.

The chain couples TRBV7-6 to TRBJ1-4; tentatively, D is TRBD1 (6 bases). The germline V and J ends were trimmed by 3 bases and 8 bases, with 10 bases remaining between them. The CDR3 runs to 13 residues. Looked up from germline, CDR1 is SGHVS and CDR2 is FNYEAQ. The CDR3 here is CASSFKGGEKLFF. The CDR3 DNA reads TGTGCCAGCAGCTTTAAGGGGGGGGAAAAACTGTTTTTT.

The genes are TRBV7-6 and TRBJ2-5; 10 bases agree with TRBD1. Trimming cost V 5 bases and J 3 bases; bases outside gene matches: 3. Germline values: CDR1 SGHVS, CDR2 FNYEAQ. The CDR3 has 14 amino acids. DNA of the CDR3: TGTGCCAGCAGCCAGGACAGGGGGAAAGAGACCCAGTACTTC. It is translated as CASSQDRGKETQYF.

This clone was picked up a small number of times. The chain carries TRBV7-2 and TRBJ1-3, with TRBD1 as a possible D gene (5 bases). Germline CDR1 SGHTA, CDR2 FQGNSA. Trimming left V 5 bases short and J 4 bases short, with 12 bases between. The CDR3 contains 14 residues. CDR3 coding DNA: TGTGCCAGCAGCCCAATAGGGGTAGGAAACACCATATATTTT. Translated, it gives CASSPIGVGNTIYF.

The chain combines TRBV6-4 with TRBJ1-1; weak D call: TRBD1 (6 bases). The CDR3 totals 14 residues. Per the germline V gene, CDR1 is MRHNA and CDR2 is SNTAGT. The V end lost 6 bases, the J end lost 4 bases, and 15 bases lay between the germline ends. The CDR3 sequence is CASRGTFRPTEAFF. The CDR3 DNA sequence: TGTGCCAGCAGGGGGACATTTCGTCCCACTGAAGCTTTCTTT.

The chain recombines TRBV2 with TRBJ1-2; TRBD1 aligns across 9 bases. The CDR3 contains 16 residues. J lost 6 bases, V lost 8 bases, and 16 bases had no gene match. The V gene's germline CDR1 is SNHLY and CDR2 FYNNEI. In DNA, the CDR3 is TGTGCCAGCCTGCCCCTCCGGGACAGGGAGAAAAATGGCTACACCTTC. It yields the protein CASLPLRDREKNGYTF. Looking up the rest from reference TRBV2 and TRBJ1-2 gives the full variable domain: EPEVTQTPSHQVTQMGQEVILRCVPISNHLYFYWYRQILGQKVEFLVSFYNNEISEKSEIFDDQFSVERPDGSNFTLKIRSTKLEDSAMYFCASLPLRDREKNGYTFGSGTRLTVV.